Given below is one T cell receptor beta chain in context. This clonotype was recorded many times. The clone's antigen remains unknown. No base qualities exist here, and no much larger clone lies one base off it. The sample comes from a study of T cells after yellow fever vaccination (dated by TCRdb to about 2019). In the study overall: Libraries from fractions with low cell numbers were prepared with the SMART-Seq v4 Ultra Low Input RNA kit. To follow T-cell clones before and after both primary and booster YFV17D yellow fever vaccination, bulk TCR alpha and beta repertoires underwent longitudinal sequencing. Two healthy male donors, one aged 18 to 30 and one aged 30 to 40 years, were included in the cohort. Bulk PBMC replicates and cell subsets were isolated from blood drawn at multiple timepoints before and after both primary and secondary immunization.

What this sample's treatment or condition label stands for: live attenuated yellow fever vaccine strain. A standard Ficoll-Paque protocol was used to isolate PBMCs from peripheral blood. CD4 and CD8 T-cell fractions were isolated with Dynabeads CD4 and CD8 positive selection kits. RNA was extracted with TriZol from bulk PBMCs, CD4 and CD8 fractions, and dextramer-positive and dextramer-negative fractions. The CDR3 spans 14 residues, from the cysteine through the phenylalanine. Only the CDR3 DNA stays, 42 bases, in frame from base 1. V was cut back by 3 bases and J by 3 bases, leaving a gap of 9 bases between them. TCR cDNA was made using 5'RACE template switching, a step that added a universal primer site and unique molecular identifiers. Priming of cDNA synthesis was performed from both the TCR alpha and TCR beta constant segments. Libraries were amplified in two PCR steps, with sample barcodes and sequencing adapters added in the second step. Sequencing of the libraries was done on either Illumina HiSeq 2500 (2x100 bp) or NovaSeq (2x150 bp). The source study handled its data this way. MIGEC was used to demultiplex reads and collapse the reads into UMI consensus sequences, and MiXCR was used for V(D)J alignment. Vaccine-responding clonotypes were identified with edgeR using replicate PBMC samples, with FDR below 0.01 and a log2 fold change above 5 up to day 15 being required. Bulk clonotypes were assigned CD4 or CD8 identity according to which sequenced CD4 or CD8 repertoire held them at higher abundance. TCRdb cleaned the public reads at Q25 with fastp, built clones with MiXCR and kept in-frame beta chains. Each CDR3 protein appears once, grouped with its most common genes and DNA. The V and J calls come from TCRdb's annotation, not from the publication. This sample comprises 200,000 to 300,000 distinct CDR3 sequences, 6.5% to 8.5% of them detected only once. The biggest ten clones account for about 0.85% of the sample.

The study at large found these results: Because the study included only a couple of donors, the extent to which the findings can be generalized is limited. Computational filtering was required because FACS-sorted repertoires could contain abundant contaminating clonotypes from the bulk population. Most clones expanded after primary vaccination were re-detected after the booster (approximately 95% of CD4 and more than 70% of CD8), suggesting broad memory maintenance. The secondary T-cell response was found to be weaker but faster than the primary response, with a peak reached on day 5 rather than on day 15. A small fraction of clonotypes showed up in both the CD4 and CD8 compartments, probably as a result of convergent recombination.

Specimen: CD4+ T cells sorted from PBMCs, collected 15 days after the yellow fever booster vaccination. In this chain, TRBV12-3 or TRBV12-4 is recombined with TRBJ2-4; the D gene could be either TRBD1 or TRBD2, each agreeing at 5 bases. The sequence came from a man aged 25 to 40 who received the YFV17D yellow fever vaccine. The nucleotide sequence is given as TGTGCCAGCAGTTTCGGGGCTCTCAAAAACATTCAGTACTTC. It translates as CASSFGALKNIQYF.